These T cell receptor beta chains were read from a single sample in a study of CD8+ T cells in alopecia areata. Produced via immunoSEQ multiplex PCR; TCRdb's table is partial and in-frame only. The repertoire has roughly 200,000 clones, over 55% of them found once; the top ten carry more than 1.5%. The sequences come from CD4+ T cells sorted from blood, collected at week 0. These receptors came from a human donor with alopecia areata. Each CDR3 is given with its conserved first and last residue. A D gene is named only where the DNA matches it firmly. A clone size is listed for some rows: how often the clone was seen (once, few, many), or a class if it is expanded.

j_call: TRBJ1-1
v_call: TRBV7-9
clone_size: .
d_call: .
cdr3_aa: CASSLLEIGNAEAFF
cdr3_nt: TGTGCCAGCAGCCTACTGGAGATTGGGAACGCTGAAGCTTTCTTT

j_call: TRBJ1-1
v_call: TRBV29-1
clone_size: .
d_call: .
cdr3_aa: CSVSGDTEAFF
cdr3_nt: TGCAGCGTGTCCGGGGACACTGAAGCTTTCTTT

j_call: TRBJ1-6
v_call: TRBV7-9
clone_size: .
d_call: .
cdr3_aa: CASSGTDKWSPLHF
cdr3_nt: TGTGCCAGCAGCGGGACCGACAAGTGGTCACCCCTCCACTTT

j_call: TRBJ2-7
v_call: TRBV25-1
clone_size: .
d_call: TRBD2
cdr3_aa: CASKPAGLAGDEQYF
cdr3_nt: TGTGCCAGCAAACCAGCGGGACTAGCGGGGGACGAGCAGTACTTC

j_call: TRBJ1-2
v_call: TRBV30
clone_size: .
d_call: .
cdr3_aa: CAWRASLGGYTF
cdr3_nt: TGTGCCTGGAGAGCCTCCTTGGGAGGCTACACCTTC

j_call: TRBJ2-2
v_call: TRBV27
clone_size: .
d_call: .
cdr3_aa: CASSLGRRGGGELFF
cdr3_nt: TGTGCCAGCAGTTTAGGCCGAAGGGGAGGCGGGGAGCTGTTTTTT

j_call: TRBJ2-5
v_call: TRBV9
clone_size: .
d_call: TRBD2
cdr3_aa: CASSVGPGGLAGEGTQYF
cdr3_nt: TGTGCCAGCAGCGTAGGACCCGGGGGACTAGCGGGGGAAGGGACCCAGTACTTC

j_call: TRBJ1-1
v_call: TRBV9
clone_size: once
d_call: .
cdr3_aa: CASSVGRGTEAFF
cdr3_nt: TGTGCCAGCAGCGTAGGCCGAGGGACTGAAGCTTTCTTT

j_call: TRBJ2-3
v_call: TRBV4-1
clone_size: .
d_call: .
cdr3_aa: CASQGSTDTQYF
cdr3_nt: TGCGCCAGCCAGGGTTCAACAGATACGCAGTATTTT

j_call: TRBJ2-7
v_call: TRBV29-1
clone_size: .
d_call: .
cdr3_aa: CSVEAEGAVYEQYF
cdr3_nt: TGCAGCGTTGAAGCGGAGGGTGCCGTTTACGAGCAGTACTTC

j_call: TRBJ2-5
v_call: TRBV6-6
clone_size: .
d_call: TRBD2
cdr3_aa: CASRPGTTQETQYF
cdr3_nt: TGTGCCAGCAGACCCGGGACTACACAAGAGACCCAGTACTTC

j_call: TRBJ2-1
v_call: TRBV11-3
clone_size: .
d_call: .
cdr3_aa: CASSPPTHNEQFF
cdr3_nt: TGTGCCAGCAGCCCTCCGACCCACAATGAGCAGTTCTTC

j_call: TRBJ2-7
v_call: TRBV18
clone_size: .
d_call: TRBD1
cdr3_aa: CASSTRQGSEQYF
cdr3_nt: TGTGCCAGCTCAACCAGACAGGGGTCGGAGCAGTACTTC

j_call: TRBJ1-4
v_call: TRBV30
clone_size: .
d_call: .
cdr3_aa: CAWSVPPNEKLFF
cdr3_nt: TGTGCCTGGAGTGTACCGCCTAATGAAAAACTGTTTTTT

j_call: TRBJ1-2
v_call: TRBV29-1
clone_size: .
d_call: TRBD1
cdr3_aa: CSVGAGGTSVGYTF
cdr3_nt: TGCAGCGTTGGTGCAGGGGGTACATCGGTTGGCTACACCTTC

j_call: TRBJ1-1
v_call: TRBV5-6
clone_size: .
d_call: .
cdr3_aa: CASSLRDNTEAFF
cdr3_nt: TGTGCCAGCAGCTTGAGGGATAACACTGAAGCTTTCTTT

j_call: TRBJ2-1
v_call: TRBV9
clone_size: once
d_call: .
cdr3_aa: CASSTARDEQFF
cdr3_nt: TGTGCCAGCAGCACCGCCCGGGATGAGCAGTTCTTC

j_call: TRBJ2-3
v_call: TRBV2
clone_size: .
d_call: .
cdr3_aa: CASSGVIDTQYF
cdr3_nt: TGTGCCAGCAGTGGAGTCATAGATACGCAGTATTTT

j_call: TRBJ2-5
v_call: TRBV10-2
clone_size: .
d_call: .
cdr3_aa: CASRPGPAPETQYF
cdr3_nt: TGCGCCAGCAGGCCGGGACCGGCCCCAGAGACCCAGTACTTC

j_call: TRBJ1-1
v_call: TRBV30
clone_size: .
d_call: TRBD1
cdr3_aa: CAWSYRGNTEAFF
cdr3_nt: TGTGCCTGGAGTTACAGGGGGAACACTGAAGCTTTCTTT

j_call: TRBJ2-2
v_call: TRBV9
clone_size: few
d_call: .
cdr3_aa: CASSVGTGSGELFF
cdr3_nt: TGTGCCAGCAGCGTAGGAACGGGGTCCGGGGAGCTGTTTTTT

j_call: TRBJ1-1
v_call: TRBV29-1
clone_size: .
d_call: .
cdr3_aa: CSVGRGGTEAFF
cdr3_nt: TGCAGCGTTGGCAGGGGAGGGACTGAAGCTTTCTTT

j_call: TRBJ2-3
v_call: TRBV29-1
clone_size: .
d_call: .
cdr3_aa: CSVDLADTQYF
cdr3_nt: TGCAGCGTTGACTTGGCAGATACGCAGTATTTT

j_call: TRBJ1-2
v_call: TRBV29-1
clone_size: .
d_call: TRBD1
cdr3_aa: CSAGGPNYGYTF
cdr3_nt: TGCAGCGCAGGGGGCCCTAACTATGGCTACACCTTC

j_call: TRBJ1-5
v_call: TRBV4-2
clone_size: .
d_call: .
cdr3_aa: CASSQEEGLSNQPQHF
cdr3_nt: TGTGCCAGCAGCCAAGAAGAGGGCCTTAGCAATCAGCCCCAGCATTTT

j_call: TRBJ2-1
v_call: TRBV6-5
clone_size: few
d_call: .
cdr3_aa: CASSYGLPGVMDEQFF
cdr3_nt: TGTGCCAGCAGTTACGGTCTTCCGGGGGTCATGGATGAGCAGTTCTTC

j_call: TRBJ2-7
v_call: TRBV4-2
clone_size: once
d_call: .
cdr3_aa: CASSQDSGGDYEQYF
cdr3_nt: TGTGCCAGCAGCCAAGATTCCGGCGGGGACTACGAGCAGTACTTC

j_call: TRBJ1-5
v_call: TRBV30
clone_size: .
d_call: .
cdr3_aa: CAWSVGLGGNQPQHF
cdr3_nt: TGTGCCTGGAGTGTAGGCCTGGGAGGCAATCAGCCCCAGCATTTT

j_call: TRBJ2-7
v_call: TRBV29-1
clone_size: .
d_call: .
cdr3_aa: CSVSAGDPSSYEQYF
cdr3_nt: TGCAGCGTCAGCGCCGGGGACCCAAGCTCCTACGAGCAGTACTTC

j_call: TRBJ2-6
v_call: TRBV30
clone_size: once
d_call: .
cdr3_aa: CAWSVPRRRAYWSGANVLTF
cdr3_nt: TGTGCCTGGAGTGTCCCGCGGAGAAGAGCATACTGGTCCGGGGCCAACGTCCTGACTTTC

j_call: TRBJ1-2
v_call: TRBV29-1
clone_size: .
d_call: .
cdr3_aa: CSVNRADLGVDGYTF
cdr3_nt: TGCAGCGTGAACCGGGCCGACTTAGGGGTAGATGGCTACACCTTC

j_call: TRBJ2-7
v_call: TRBV6-5
clone_size: .
d_call: TRBD1
cdr3_aa: CASRRGTEAYEQYF
cdr3_nt: TGTGCCAGCAGACGAGGGACAGAAGCCTACGAGCAGTACTTC

j_call: TRBJ2-7
v_call: TRBV18
clone_size: .
d_call: .
cdr3_aa: CASSRDRRSSYEQYF
cdr3_nt: TGTGCCAGCTCGCGGGACAGAAGGAGCTCCTACGAGCAGTACTTC

j_call: TRBJ2-5
v_call: TRBV2
clone_size: many
d_call: .
cdr3_aa: CASSEIPQETQYF
cdr3_nt: TGTGCCAGCAGTGAAATTCCCCAAGAGACCCAGTACTTC

j_call: TRBJ2-5
v_call: TRBV5-6
clone_size: .
d_call: .
cdr3_aa: CASIQDSVKQETQYF
cdr3_nt: TGTGCCAGCATCCAGGACAGCGTTAAGCAAGAGACCCAGTACTTC

j_call: TRBJ2-7
v_call: TRBV29-1
clone_size: .
d_call: TRBD1
cdr3_aa: CSVGTGGDEQYF
cdr3_nt: TGCAGCGTCGGGACAGGGGGGGACGAGCAGTACTTC

j_call: TRBJ1-2
v_call: TRBV10-3
clone_size: few
d_call: .
cdr3_aa: CAISERDYGYTF
cdr3_nt: TGTGCCATCAGTGAACGGGACTATGGCTACACCTTC

j_call: TRBJ1-5
v_call: TRBV30
clone_size: .
d_call: TRBD1
cdr3_aa: CAWSPPGQGRQPQHF
cdr3_nt: TGTGCCTGGAGTCCCCCCGGACAGGGACGTCAGCCCCAGCATTTT

j_call: TRBJ2-7
v_call: TRBV28
clone_size: .
d_call: .
cdr3_aa: CASSFAGHYEQYF
cdr3_nt: TGTGCCAGCAGTTTCGCCGGCCACTACGAGCAGTACTTC

j_call: TRBJ1-2
v_call: TRBV6-1
clone_size: .
d_call: .
cdr3_aa: CASSAHTGSSGYTF
cdr3_nt: TGTGCCAGCAGTGCACACACAGGGTCTAGCGGCTACACCTTC

j_call: TRBJ2-7
v_call: TRBV29-1
clone_size: .
d_call: .
cdr3_aa: CSVEDFGRSSYEQYF
cdr3_nt: TGCAGCGTTGAAGATTTCGGCCGGAGCTCCTACGAGCAGTACTTC

j_call: TRBJ1-1
v_call: TRBV19
clone_size: once
d_call: .
cdr3_aa: CASSSEREGNTEAFF
cdr3_nt: TGTGCCAGTAGTTCGGAACGAGAGGGGAACACTGAAGCTTTCTTT

j_call: TRBJ1-1
v_call: TRBV4-3
clone_size: .
d_call: .
cdr3_aa: CASSPGQLNTEAFF
cdr3_nt: TGCGCCAGCAGCCCCGGACAGTTGAACACTGAAGCTTTCTTT